This T cell receptor (beta chain) was recorded in a study of response to subunit inactivated influenza vaccine. Germline V gene lookup returns CDR1 SGHRS and CDR2 YFSETQ. J gave up 5 bases and V 5 bases, and 7 bases lay outside the gene matches. The CDR3 totals 15 residues. Findings and limits, study-wide: Each seasonal flu vaccination may recruit only limited new T cells, authors suggested.

TCRdb reprocessed the RT-PCR reads via MiXCR and lists one record per CDR3 protein. Of a few hundred thousand distinct CDR3 sequences listed, 14% are singletons. For this clonotype: Its antigen is as yet unknown.

This TCR was sampled from a man aged 45-65 years who received an inactivated influenza vaccine. Here the sequenced sample was PBMCs from blood, taken approximately 12 days after vaccination. The chain joins TRBV5-1 to TRBJ2-5, with TRBD1 matching 12 bases. The CDR3 sequence: CASRRAGTGGETQYF. The CDR3 DNA sequence: TGCGCCAGCAGAAGAGCCGGGACAGGGGGCGAGACCCAGTACTTC.